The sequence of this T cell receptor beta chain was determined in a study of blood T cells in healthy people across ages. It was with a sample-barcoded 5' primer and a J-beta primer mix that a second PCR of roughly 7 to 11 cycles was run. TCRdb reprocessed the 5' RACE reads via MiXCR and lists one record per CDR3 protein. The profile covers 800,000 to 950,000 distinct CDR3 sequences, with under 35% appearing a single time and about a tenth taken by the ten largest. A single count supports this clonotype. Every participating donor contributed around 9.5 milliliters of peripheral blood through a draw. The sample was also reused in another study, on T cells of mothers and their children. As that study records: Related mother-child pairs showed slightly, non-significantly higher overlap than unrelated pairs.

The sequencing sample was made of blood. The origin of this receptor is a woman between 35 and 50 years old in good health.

The CDR3 loop is CASSLGYGTGLNTEAFF. CDR3 sequence (DNA): TGTGCCAGCAGCTTGGGATACGGGACAGGTCTGAACACTGAAGCTTTCTTT. V is TRBV7-9 and J is TRBJ1-1; 8 nucleotides align to TRBD1. This CDR3 has 17 amino acids. Trimming cost V 3 bases and J 0 bases; bases outside gene matches: 9. Looked up from germline, CDR1 is SEHNR and CDR2 is FQNEAQ (reference sequence).